The clone carrying this T cell receptor beta chain has a handful of counts. This entry comes from a study of blood T cell repertoires in COVID-19. About the research overall: Some COVID-19 samples were acute and others convalescent; all came from the United States, Italy and Spain. The analysed material was cDNA or gDNA that came from T cells, B-cell-depleted T cells, or PBMCs.

In the study's own analysis: Amplified reference gene primers provided the basis for estimating nucleated cell counts. Only in-frame clones appear in the TCRdb table, and some are missing; sequencing was by immunoSEQ multiplex PCR. V, J and clone size reflect that table, while D and trimming were determined from the DNA. The sample consists of about 80,000 clones, about 80% of them appearing once. The germline gives CDR1 LNHDA, CDR2 SQIVND (reference sequence). This CDR3 is 14 amino acids long. The germline V and J ends were trimmed by 1 base and 2 bases, with 9 bases remaining between them. Sequences were obtained from peripheral blood. This TCR was recovered from a woman between 35 and 50 years old with active or convalescent COVID-19. The chain joins TRBV19 to TRBJ2-7; D is unresolved. CDR3 residues: CASSIASQTYEQYF. The CDR3, as DNA: TGTGCCAGTAGTATAGCGTCGCAGACCTACGAGCAGTACTTC.